What follows are 23 T cell receptor beta chains derived from one specimen sequenced in a study of TIL therapy for anti-PD-1-resistant metastatic lung cancer. Sequencing used immunoSEQ v3. The data were produced by immunoSEQ multiplex PCR, yet TCRdb's version contains in-frame clones alone and is incomplete. This table holds about 50,000 clones, 71% found once. Time point denoted: pre-treatment sample, taken before nivolumab and TIL therapy. Pleural nodules or supraclavicular lymph nodes made up most of the excised metastases sampled. This material consisted of tumor tissue, taken at baseline. These TCRs come from a person aged 25-80 years with non-small cell lung cancer.

This clone was observed a handful of times. This sequence joins TRBV10-3 and TRBJ1-3; 7 nucleotides line up with TRBD1. The trim removed 8 bases at V and 4 bases at J, leaving 5 bases unmatched. The CDR3 extends over 13 amino acids. The V gene's germline CDR1 is ENHRY and CDR2 SYGVKD. The CDR3 DNA follows: TGTGCCATCCGTACAGGGGCCGGAAACACCATATATTTT. As protein: CAIRTGAGNTIYF.

On this clone itself: One junction end does not reproduce the germline sequence, and a read error may be involved. This sequence joins TRBV7-7 and TRBJ2-5; 14 positions match TRBD2. In germline, CDR1 is SSHAT, CDR2 FNYEAQ (reference sequence). The CDR3 is 20 residues long. The CDR3 region has the DNA TGTGCTAGCAGCTGGCAGCTAACCGGGACTAGCGGGGGAAACAAGGAGACCCAGTACTTC. Its protein is CASSWQLTGTSGGNKETQYF.

This clone was picked up a small number of times. This chain joins TRBV25-1 and TRBJ2-7, with D tentatively TRBD2 (6 bases). Between the trimmed V and J ends, which lost 1 base and 2 bases, there was a span of 12 bases. Looked up from germline, CDR1 is MGHDK and CDR2 is SYGVNS. This CDR3 contains 15 residues. The CDR3 sequence is CASSEFPREAYEQYF. The CDR3 bases are TGTGCCAGCAGTGAATTTCCCAGGGAGGCCTACGAGCAGTACTTC.

This clone was counted a single time. The chain uses TRBV5-1 and TRBJ2-3; tentative D call: TRBD2 (5 bases). This CDR3 has 14 amino acids. Germline CDR1 SGHRS, CDR2 YFSETQ. The V and J ends lost 2 bases and 0 bases respectively, with 7 bases between them. CDR3 region: CASSFGGSTDTQYF. CDR3 nucleotide sequence: TGCGCCAGCAGCTTTGGCGGGAGCACAGATACGCAGTATTTT.

This clone was counted between two and nine times. The chain is built from TRBV30 and TRBJ1-5, with TRBD1 identical over 10 bases. V shed 3 bases, J shed 3 bases, and the junction held 2 bases outside the gene matches. This CDR3 spans 14 amino acids. The germline V gene has CDR1 GTSNPN and CDR2 SVGIG (reference sequence). Here the CDR3 reads CAWSDRGPNQPQHF. Written as DNA, the CDR3 is TGTGCCTGGAGCGACAGGGGGCCCAATCAGCCCCAGCATTTT.

V and J are TRBV5-1 and TRBJ2-7; D is possibly TRBD2 (5 bases). In germline, CDR1 is SGHRS, CDR2 YFSETQ. The CDR3 runs to 14 residues. The ends were cut back, 4 bases at V and 2 bases at J, with 13 bases in the middle. The CDR3 is CASSRDSLTYEQYF. The CDR3 bases are TGCGCCAGCAGCCGGGATTCGTTAACCTACGAGCAGTACTTC.

This chain links TRBV19 with TRBJ1-1, with a tentative D call TRBD1 (5 bases). The germline V gene encodes CDR1 LNHDA and CDR2 SQIVND (reference sequence). The CDR3 runs 14 residues. The V end lost 0 bases, the J end lost 11 bases, and 16 bases lay between the germline ends. The CDR3 loop is CASSIDPAAREAFF. As DNA, the CDR3 is TGTGCCAGTAGTATAGATCCTGCGGCCAGGGAGGCTTTCTTT. The whole variable domain, filled in from reference TRBV19 and TRBJ1-1, reads DGGITQSPKYLFRKEGQNVTLSCEQNLNHDAMYWYRQDPGQGLRLIYYSQIVNDFQKGDIAEGYSVSREKKESFPLTVTSAQKNPTAFYLCASSIDPAAREAFFGQGTRLTVV.

By its share, this clone is medium-sized. V gene TRBV28 combines with J gene TRBJ1-3, with a weak D call TRBD1 (6 bases). The CDR3 runs to 16 residues. V was shortened by 5 bases and J by 3 bases, with 17 bases between the two germline ends. Germline CDR1 is MDHEN and CDR2 is SYDVKM. The CDR3 DNA follows: TGTGCCAGCAGTCCCTCGGGGGCGCGACTTGGAAACACCATATATTTT. Amino acid sequence: CASSPSGARLGNTIYF.

The chain carries TRBV5-1 and TRBJ1-1; 8 bases fit TRBD1. CDR3 size: 15 residues. With 2 bases clipped from V and 1 base from J, the junction kept 4 bases outside the gene matches. Germline values: CDR1 SGHRS, CDR2 YFSETQ. The CDR3 DNA is TGCGCCAGCAGCTTTACAGGACAGGGGAACACTGAAGCTTTCTTT. Protein product: CASSFTGQGNTEAFF.

This clone has a handful of counts. The chain combines TRBV7-9 with TRBJ1-1; 7 bases fit TRBD1. The CDR3 loop spans 15 amino acids. V lost 3 bases and J lost 0; bases outside the gene matches: 4. Germline V CDR1 and CDR2: SEHNR, FQNEAQ (reference sequence). In nucleotides, the CDR3 is TGTGCCAGCAGCTTTTCAGGGGGAATGAACACTGAAGCTTTCTTT. This codes for CASSFSGGMNTEAFF. The whole variable domain, filled in from reference TRBV7-9 and TRBJ1-1, reads DTGVSQNPRHKITKRGQNVTFRCDPISEHNRLYWYRQTLGQGPEFLTYFQNEAQLEKSRLLSDRFSAERPKGSFSTLEIQRTEQGDSAMYLCASSFSGGMNTEAFFGQGTRLTVV.

The chain couples TRBV5-1 to TRBJ1-5; perhaps TRBD1 as D (5 bases). The CDR3 runs 15 residues. Trimming removed 0 bases from V and 6 bases from J, with 13 bases in between. CDR1 is SGHRS and CDR2 is YFSETQ in the germline V gene. CDR3 loop: CASSLESGGSQPQHF. CDR3 sequence (DNA): TGCGCCAGCAGCTTGGAATCGGGGGGGAGTCAGCCCCAGCATTTT.

The chain links TRBV19 to TRBJ2-7, with 7 positions matching TRBD2. Germline CDR1 is LNHDA and CDR2 is SQIVND (reference sequence). CDR3 size: 14 residues. J lost 4 bases, V lost 5 bases, and 8 bases had no gene match. The CDR3 bases are TGTGCCAGTAGTCTTAGCGGGCTTCCTTACGAGCAGTACTTC. It specifies CASSLSGLPYEQYF.

The chain is built from TRBV2 and TRBJ2-3, with D possibly TRBD2 on 6 matching bases. The CDR3 spans 14 residues. The germline V gene encodes CDR1 SNHLY and CDR2 FYNNEI. The V end lost 10 bases, the J end lost 4 bases, and 18 bases lay between the germline ends. The CDR3 DNA reads TGTGCCATCACTGGGACGCGGGGACCAGATACGCAGTATTTT. Protein product: CAITGTRGPDTQYF.

The genes are TRBV5-4 and TRBJ2-7; no firm D call. This CDR3 contains 12 residues. The V end was cut by 2 bases, the J end by 3 bases, with 6 bases between. Germline V CDR1 and CDR2: SGHNT, YYREEE (reference sequence). The CDR3 DNA is TGTGCCAGCAGCTTCAACAGCTACGAGCAGTACTTC. It translates to CASSFNSYEQYF. Full variable domain (rest looked up from reference TRBV5-4 and TRBJ2-7): ETGVTQSPTHLIKTRGQQVTLRCSSQSGHNTVSWYQQALGQGPQFIFQYYREEENGRGNFPPRFSGLQFPNYSSELNVNALELDDSALYLCASSFNSYEQYFGPGTRLTVT.

The chain employs TRBV6-5 and TRBJ2-1; 7 bases map to TRBD1. The CDR3 has 15 residues. Germline V gene lookup returns CDR1 MNHEY and CDR2 SVGAGI. The trim removed 4 bases at V and 6 bases at J, leaving 9 bases unmatched. This CDR3 reads CASSSDYRGSNEQFF. The CDR3 DNA reads TGTGCCAGCAGTTCGGATTACAGGGGAAGCAATGAGCAGTTCTTC.

This chain uses TRBV30 with TRBJ1-1; a possible D gene is TRBD1 (5 bases). Germline lookup yields CDR1 GTSNPN and CDR2 SVGIG (reference sequence). CDR3 length: 13 residues. V lost 0 bases and J lost 4, with 9 bases in between. The CDR3 here is CAWSVLGGTEAFF. CDR3 coding DNA: TGTGCCTGGAGTGTCCTGGGGGGCACTGAAGCTTTCTTT.

CDR3 coding DNA: TGTGCCAGTAGTATCCGGGGCAAATTAGCCAAAAACATTCAGTACTTC. Amino acids: CASSIRGKLAKNIQYF. The rearrangement uses TRBV19 and TRBJ2-4; possibly TRBD1 or TRBD2 for D (5 bases each). The germline V gene has CDR1 LNHDA and CDR2 SQIVND (reference sequence). Trimming took off 3 bases at V and 0 bases at J, with 12 bases between the two ends. The CDR3 is 16 amino acids.

This sequence joins TRBV11-2 and TRBJ2-5, with TRBD2 matching 10 bases. Trimming at V came to 10 bases and at J to 7 bases, leaving 15 bases not matched to a gene. The CDR3 is 15 amino acids. Germline CDR1 and CDR2: SGHAT and FQNNGV. The CDR3, as DNA: TGTGCCACTGGACTAGCGGTCGATCAGGGGGGGACCCAGTACTTC. Protein sequence: CATGLAVDQGGTQYF. Full variable domain (remainder filled in from reference TRBV11-2 and TRBJ2-5): EAGVAQSPRYKIIEKRQSVAFWCNPISGHATLYWYQQILGQGPKLLIQFQNNGVVDDSQLPKDRFSAERLKGVDSTLKIQPAKLEDSAVYLCATGLAVDQGGTQYFGPGTRLLVL.

This chain joins TRBV6-1 and TRBJ2-3; D is unresolved. Germline CDR1 and CDR2: MNHNS and SASEGT. This CDR3 is 11 amino acids long. Trimming removed 6 bases from V and 5 bases from J, with 6 bases in between. In nucleotides, the CDR3 is TGTGCCAGCAGCCAGGTAGATACGCAGTATTTT. Translating gives CASSQVDTQYF.

The chain recombines TRBV28 with TRBJ2-5; 14 bases line up with TRBD2. Unmatched junction bases numbered 4, after V lost 6 bases and J lost 1 base. Germline V gene data show CDR1 as MDHEN and CDR2 as SYDVKM. This CDR3 is built from 16 residues. The CDR3 loop is CASRDGLAGGQETQYF. In DNA, the CDR3 is TGTGCCAGCAGGGATGGACTAGCGGGGGGCCAAGAGACCCAGTACTTC.

This clone was seen a handful of times. The chain has TRBV28 and TRBJ1-4; D unclear. Germline-derived CDR1 and CDR2 are MDHEN and SYDVKM. V lost 5 bases to trimming and J lost 8 bases, with 15 bases between them. This CDR3 region has 14 residues. The CDR3: CASSPPPGREKLFF. The CDR3 bases are TGTGCCAGCAGTCCCCCCCCCGGGAGAGAAAAACTGTTTTTT.

By share of the sample, this clone is medium-sized. The genes are TRBV29-1 and TRBJ1-3; D remains unclear. Trimming pared 4 bases from V and 3 bases from J, leaving 10 bases between. The germline gives CDR1 SQVTM, CDR2 ANQGSEA. The CDR3 sequence is 13 residues long. The CDR3 is CSVGHGNGNTIYF. The DNA for the CDR3 is TGCAGCGTTGGTCACGGGAATGGAAACACCATATATTTT.

This clone is deemed medium-sized. V and J are TRBV7-3 and TRBJ2-7; possible D gene TRBD2, 6 bases. Per the germline V gene, CDR1 is SGHTA and CDR2 is FQGTGA. V was trimmed by 5 bases and J by 6 bases, leaving 14 bases between them. This CDR3 has 13 amino acids. CDR3 in amino acids: CASSPKVGGEQYF. In nucleotides, the CDR3 is TGTGCCAGCAGCCCGAAGGTGGGGGGCGAGCAGTACTTC.